This TCR beta chain comes out of a study of T cells after yellow fever vaccination. MiXCR was run by TCRdb on the 5' RACE reads, yielding one entry per CDR3 protein. Among about 160,000 distinct CDR3 sequences listed, approximately 6.8% were seen once. This CDR3 is built from 10 residues. Trimming took off 9 bases at V and 6 bases at J, with 7 bases between the two ends. Germline V CDR1 and CDR2: SEHNR, FQNEAQ (reference sequence). This clonotype was sampled from a man younger than 35 who received the YFV17D yellow fever vaccine. The chain carries TRBV7-9 and TRBJ2-3; no clear D. The sample here was CD4+ T cells sorted from PBMCs, taken 5 days after the first yellow fever vaccination. In nucleotides, the CDR3 is TGTGCCAGTTTTTTGGATACGCAGTATTTT. This encodes CASFLDTQYF.